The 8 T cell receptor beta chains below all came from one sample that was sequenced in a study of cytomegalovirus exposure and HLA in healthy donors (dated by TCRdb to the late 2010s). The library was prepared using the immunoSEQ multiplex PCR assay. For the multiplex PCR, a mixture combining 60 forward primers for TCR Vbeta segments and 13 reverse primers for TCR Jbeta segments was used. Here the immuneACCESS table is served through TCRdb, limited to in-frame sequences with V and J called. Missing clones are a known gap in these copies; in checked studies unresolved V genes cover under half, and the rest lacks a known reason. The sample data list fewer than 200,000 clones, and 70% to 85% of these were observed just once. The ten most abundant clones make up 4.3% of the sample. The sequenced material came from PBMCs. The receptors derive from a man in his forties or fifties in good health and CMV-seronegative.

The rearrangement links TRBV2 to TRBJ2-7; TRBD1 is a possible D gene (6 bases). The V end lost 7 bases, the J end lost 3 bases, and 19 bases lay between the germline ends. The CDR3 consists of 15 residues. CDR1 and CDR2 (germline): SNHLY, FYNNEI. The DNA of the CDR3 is TGTGCCAGCACCCTTCTGGACAGAGGGGGCTACGAGCAGTACTTC. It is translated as CASTLLDRGGYEQYF.

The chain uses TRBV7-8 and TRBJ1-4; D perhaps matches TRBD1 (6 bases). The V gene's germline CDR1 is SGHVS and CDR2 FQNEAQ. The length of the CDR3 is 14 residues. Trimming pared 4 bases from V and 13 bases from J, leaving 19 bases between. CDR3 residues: CASSSGTLASILFF. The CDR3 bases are TGTGCCAGCAGCTCCGGGACACTTGCCAGTATACTGTTTTTT.

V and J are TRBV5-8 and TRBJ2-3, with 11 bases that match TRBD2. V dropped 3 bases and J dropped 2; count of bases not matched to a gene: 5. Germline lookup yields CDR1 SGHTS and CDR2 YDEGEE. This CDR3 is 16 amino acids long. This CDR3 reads CASSSGLADPTDTQYF. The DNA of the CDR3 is TGTGCCAGCAGCTCGGGACTAGCGGATCCCACAGATACGCAGTATTTT.

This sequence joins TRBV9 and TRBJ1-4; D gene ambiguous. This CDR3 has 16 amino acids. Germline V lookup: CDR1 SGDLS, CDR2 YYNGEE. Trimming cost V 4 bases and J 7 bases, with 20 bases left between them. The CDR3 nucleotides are TGTGCCAGCAGCACCTATGGGAGGACGGGGATTGAAAAACTGTTTTTT. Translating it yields CASSTYGRTGIEKLFF.

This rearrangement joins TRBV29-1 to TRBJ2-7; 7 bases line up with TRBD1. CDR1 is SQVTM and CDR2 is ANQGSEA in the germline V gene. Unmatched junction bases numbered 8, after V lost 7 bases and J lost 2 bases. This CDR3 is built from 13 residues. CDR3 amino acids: CSGYRGPAYEQYF. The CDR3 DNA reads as TGCAGCGGATACAGGGGACCGGCCTACGAGCAGTACTTC.

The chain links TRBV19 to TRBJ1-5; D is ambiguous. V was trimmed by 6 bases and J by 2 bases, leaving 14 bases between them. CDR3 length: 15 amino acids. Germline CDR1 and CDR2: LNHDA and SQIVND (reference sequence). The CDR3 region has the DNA TGTGCCAGTAGCTTGGATGGGCTGCGCAATCAGCCCCAGCATTTT. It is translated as CASSLDGLRNQPQHF.

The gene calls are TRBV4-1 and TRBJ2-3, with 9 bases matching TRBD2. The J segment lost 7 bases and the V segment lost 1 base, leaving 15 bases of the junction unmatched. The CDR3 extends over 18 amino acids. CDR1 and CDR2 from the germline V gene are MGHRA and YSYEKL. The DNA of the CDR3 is TGCGCCAGCAGCCAAGCCCTTAGCGGGGGTGATTTTTTGTATACGCAGTATTTT. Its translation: CASSQALSGGDFLYTQYF.

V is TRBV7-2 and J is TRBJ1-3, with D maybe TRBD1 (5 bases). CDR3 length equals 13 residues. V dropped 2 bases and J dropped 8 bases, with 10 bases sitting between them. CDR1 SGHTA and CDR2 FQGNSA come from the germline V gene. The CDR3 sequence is CASSLSGRDTIYF. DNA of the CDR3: TGTGCCAGCAGCTTATCAGGGAGGGACACCATATATTTT. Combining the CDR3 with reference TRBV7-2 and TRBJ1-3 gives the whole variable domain GAGVSQSPSNKVTEKGKDVELRCDPISGHTALYWYRQSLGQGLEFLIYFQGNSAPDKSGLPSDRFSAERTGGSVSTLTIQRTQQEDSAVYLCASSLSGRDTIYFGEGSWLTVV.